The clone carrying this T cell receptor beta chain was observed a handful of times. Antigen unknown. Primers: 60 Vbeta forward and 13 Jbeta reverse. Sequencing was performed with immunoSEQ multiplex PCR; in TCRdb, only in-frame clones are kept and a portion is missing. The sample has approximately 72,000 clones, approximately 70% seen once. The sample comes from a study of cytomegalovirus exposure and HLA in healthy donors. General study findings and limits: Being productive about 87% or about 30% of the time was typical of most TCR beta V segments in an earlier analysis.

The sequenced sample consisted of PBMCs. The sequence derives from a middle-aged man in good health and CMV-seropositive.

The CDR3 reads CASSEIAGYGEQFF. The CDR3 bases are TGTGCCAGCAGTGAGATAGCGGGGTACGGTGAGCAGTTCTTC. The chain carries TRBV2 and TRBJ2-1, with 8 bases matching TRBD2. V gave up 3 bases and J gave up 9 bases; unmatched junction bases: 7. The CDR3 has 14 amino acids. CDR1 is SNHLY, CDR2 FYNNEI, per germline.